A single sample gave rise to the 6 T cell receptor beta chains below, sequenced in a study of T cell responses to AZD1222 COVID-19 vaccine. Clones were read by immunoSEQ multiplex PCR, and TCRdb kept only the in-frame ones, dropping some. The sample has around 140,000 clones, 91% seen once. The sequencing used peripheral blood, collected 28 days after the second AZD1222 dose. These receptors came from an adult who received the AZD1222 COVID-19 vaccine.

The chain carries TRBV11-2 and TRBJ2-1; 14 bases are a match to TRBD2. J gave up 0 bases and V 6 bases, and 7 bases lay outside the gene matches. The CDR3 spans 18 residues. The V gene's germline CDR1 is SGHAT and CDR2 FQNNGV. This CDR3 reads CASRGLAGGPSSYNEQFF. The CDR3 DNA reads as TGTGCCAGCAGAGGACTAGCGGGAGGCCCCAGCTCCTACAATGAGCAGTTCTTC.

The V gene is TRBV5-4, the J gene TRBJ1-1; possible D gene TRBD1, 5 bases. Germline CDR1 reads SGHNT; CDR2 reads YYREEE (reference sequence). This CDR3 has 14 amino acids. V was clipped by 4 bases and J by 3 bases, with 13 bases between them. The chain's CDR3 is CASSRVGGDTEAFF. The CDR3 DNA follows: TGTGCCAGCAGCCGGGTTGGGGGGGACACTGAAGCTTTCTTT. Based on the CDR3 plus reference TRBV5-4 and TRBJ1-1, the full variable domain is ETGVTQSPTHLIKTRGQQVTLRCSSQSGHNTVSWYQQALGQGPQFIFQYYREEENGRGNFPPRFSGLQFPNYSSELNVNALELDDSALYLCASSRVGGDTEAFFGQGTRLTVV.

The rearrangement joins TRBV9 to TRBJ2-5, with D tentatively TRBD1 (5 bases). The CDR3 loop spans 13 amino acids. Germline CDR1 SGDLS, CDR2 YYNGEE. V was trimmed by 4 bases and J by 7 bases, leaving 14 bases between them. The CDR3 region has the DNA TGTGCCAGCAGCCCCAGGGAATTTAGGACCCAGTACTTC. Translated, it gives CASSPREFRTQYF.

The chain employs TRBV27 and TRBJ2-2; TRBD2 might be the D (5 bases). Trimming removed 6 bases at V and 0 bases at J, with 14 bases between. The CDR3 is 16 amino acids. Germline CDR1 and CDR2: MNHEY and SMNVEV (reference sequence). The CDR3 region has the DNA TGTGCCAGCAGAGCTGGGCTAGCAGCGAACACCGGGGAGCTGTTTTTT. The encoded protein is CASRAGLAANTGELFF.

CDR3 bases: TGTGCCAGCAGCCCGTACACCGGGGAGCTGTTTTTT. Protein: CASSPYTGELFF. The genes are TRBV11-3 and TRBJ2-2; no clear D gene. The CDR3 length is 12 residues. Trimming left V 5 bases short and J 3 bases short, with 4 bases between. The germline CDR1 and CDR2 sequences are SGHNT and YENEEA.

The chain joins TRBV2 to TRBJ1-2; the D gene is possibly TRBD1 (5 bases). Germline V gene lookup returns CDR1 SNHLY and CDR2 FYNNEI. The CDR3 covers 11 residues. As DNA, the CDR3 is TGTGCTGATATCCAGGGCGGCGGCTACACCTTC. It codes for CADIQGGGYTF.